The 9 T cell receptor beta chains listed next were all sequenced from one sample in a study of beta chain features in type 1 diabetes. The sequenced template was cDNA made from the entire isolated RNA. Repertoires were generated with immunoSEQ multiplex PCR, while TCRdb's copy carries only in-frame clones and drops some. Of 600,000 to 650,000 clones listed, 15% to 18% are singletons. The sequenced material came from naive CD4+ T cells from blood. The source of these receptors is a man aged 18 to 29 in good health.

This clone was seen only a few times. This sample includes further DNA sequences coding for the same CDR3. This chain uses TRBV28 with TRBJ1-2; no clear D. Germline lookup yields CDR1 MDHEN and CDR2 SYDVKM. The V end was cut by 1 base, the J end by 5 bases, with 2 bases between. CDR3 length: 11 amino acids. This CDR3 reads CASSLSYGYTF. The CDR3 DNA sequence: TGTGCCAGCAGTTTATCATATGGCTACACCTTC.

The chain recombines TRBV28 with TRBJ2-1; D ambiguous. The CDR3 loop spans 11 amino acids. Deletions cut 5 bases from V and 5 bases from J, with 4 bases between. CDR1 is MDHEN, CDR2 SYDVKM, per germline. The CDR3 DNA reads TGTGCCAGCAGTGTGAACAATGAGCAGTTCTTC. It is translated as CASSVNNEQFF. Full variable domain (rest looked up from reference TRBV28 and TRBJ2-1): DVKVTQSSRYLVKRTGEKVFLECVQDMDHENMFWYRQDPGLGLRLIYFSYDVKMKEKGDIPEGYSVSREKKERFSLILESASTNQTSMYLCASSVNNEQFFGPGTRLTVL.

The chain couples TRBV11-3 to TRBJ2-1; D is unclear. V was clipped by 2 bases and J by 5 bases, with 4 bases between them. Looked up from germline, CDR1 is SGHNT and CDR2 is YENEEA. The CDR3 consists of 12 residues. The CDR3 DNA reads TGTGCCAGCAGCTTATCGAACAATGAGCAGTTCTTC. Residues: CASSLSNNEQFF.

This chain uses TRBV7-9 with TRBJ1-1, with a tentative D call TRBD1 (6 bases). V was clipped by 6 bases and J by 2 bases, with 13 bases between them. From germline, CDR1 is SEHNR and CDR2 FQNEAQ (reference sequence). CDR3 size: 14 residues. The CDR3: CASSSTGINTEAFF. For the CDR3, the DNA is TGTGCCAGCAGTTCAACAGGGATAAACACTGAAGCTTTCTTT. The full variable domain, in which reference TRBV7-9 and TRBJ1-1 provide the parts outside the CDR3, is DTGVSQNPRHKITKRGQNVTFRCDPISEHNRLYWYRQTLGQGPEFLTYFQNEAQLEKSRLLSDRFSAERPKGSFSTLEIQRTEQGDSAMYLCASSSTGINTEAFFGQGTRLTVV.

This clone occurred a few times. The J gene is TRBJ2-7, the V gene TRBV28; D gene uncertain. The CDR3 runs to 14 residues. The V end lost 8 bases, the J end lost 2 bases, and 16 bases lay between the germline ends. Germline lookup yields CDR1 MDHEN and CDR2 SYDVKM. The CDR3 DNA reads TGTGCCAGCGGGTTGCGGCCCGATACCTACGAGCAGTACTTC. It yields the protein CASGLRPDTYEQYF.

Remarks on this clone: The sample carries other DNA sequences with the same CDR3. V usage is TRBV7-9 and J usage is TRBJ1-5; 9 bases fit TRBD1. Germline V lookup: CDR1 SEHNR, CDR2 FQNEAQ (reference sequence). V trimming: 1 base; J trimming: 3 bases; junction bases outside the gene matches: 1. The CDR3 covers 15 residues. CDR3 residues: CASSLGDRVNQPQHF. The CDR3 DNA reads TGTGCCAGCAGCTTAGGGGACAGGGTCAATCAGCCCCAGCATTTT.

This clone was seen a handful of times. This chain connects TRBV5-1 to TRBJ2-1; 9 nucleotides match TRBD2. Per the germline V gene, CDR1 is SGHRS and CDR2 is YFSETQ. The CDR3 contains 15 residues. The J segment lost 3 bases and the V segment lost 1 base, leaving 2 bases of the junction unmatched. CDR3 DNA: TGCGCCAGCAGCTTGCCTAGCGGGAACTACAATGAGCAGTTCTTC. Amino acid sequence: CASSLPSGNYNEQFF. Using reference TRBV5-1 and TRBJ2-1 for the parts outside the CDR3, the full variable domain is KAGVTQTPRYLIKTRGQQVTLSCSPISGHRSVSWYQQTPGQGLQFLFEYFSETQRNKGNFPGRFSGRQFSNSRSEMNVSTLELGDSALYLCASSLPSGNYNEQFFGPGTRLTVL.

The J gene is TRBJ2-3, the V gene TRBV6-6, with D possibly being TRBD1 or TRBD2 (5 bases each). This CDR3 spans 12 amino acids. The germline V gene encodes CDR1 MNHNY and CDR2 SVGAGI (reference sequence). Between the trimmed V and J ends, which lost 4 bases and 6 bases, there was a span of 8 bases. The CDR3 loop is CASSLWGDTQYF. The DNA of the CDR3 is TGTGCCAGCAGTTTATGGGGGGATACGCAGTATTTT.

Only a few counts were recorded for this clone. The chain carries TRBV5-6 and TRBJ1-1; D remains ambiguous. Germline values: CDR1 SGHDT, CDR2 YYEEEE. The germline V and J ends were trimmed by 2 bases and 3 bases, with 14 bases remaining between them. The CDR3 extends over 15 amino acids. The CDR3: CASSFNARLYTEAFF. The CDR3 DNA reads as TGTGCCAGCAGCTTTAACGCCAGGCTCTACACTGAAGCTTTCTTT.